This entry describes one T cell receptor (beta chain). The record originates from a study of T cells after yellow fever vaccination. CDR1 is SGHRS and CDR2 is YFSETQ in the germline V gene. The CDR3 runs to 15 residues. Between the trimmed V and J ends, which lost 0 bases and 5 bases, there was a span of 14 bases. A single record per CDR3 protein comes from TCRdb applying MiXCR to the 5' RACE reads. Of over 200,000 distinct CDR3 sequences listed, approximately 6.8% are singletons. This TCR came from a man aged 25-40 years who received the YFV17D yellow fever vaccine. The rearrangement uses TRBV5-1 and TRBJ1-1, with D possibly TRBD1 on 5 matching bases. Material: CD4+ T cells sorted from PBMCs, obtained on the day of the yellow fever booster vaccination. The CDR3 DNA follows: TGCGCCAGCAGCTTGGAGCCAGGGTCAGGGACTGAAGCTTTCTTT. Translation: CASSLEPGSGTEAFF. Combining the CDR3 with reference TRBV5-1 and TRBJ1-1 gives the whole variable domain KAGVTQTPRYLIKTRGQQVTLSCSPISGHRSVSWYQQTPGQGLQFLFEYFSETQRNKGNFPGRFSGRQFSNSRSEMNVSTLELGDSALYLCASSLEPGSGTEAFFGQGTRLTVV.